These 25 T cell receptor beta chains came from one sample sequenced in a study of T cell responses to AZD1222 COVID-19 vaccine. Measured with immunoSEQ multiplex PCR; TCRdb has only the in-frame clones, and not every one. The sample lists 100,000 or so clones; 87% were seen once. Material: peripheral blood, obtained 28 days after the second AZD1222 dose. The source is an adult who received the AZD1222 COVID-19 vaccine.

The chain combines TRBV5-6 with TRBJ2-1, with D perhaps matching TRBD1 (6 bases). Germline loops: CDR1 SGHDT, CDR2 YYEEEE. CDR3 size: 14 residues. V gave up 2 bases and J gave up 7 bases, with 13 bases separating them. The DNA of the CDR3 is TGTGCCAGCAGCTTAAAAATAGGGGGAAATGAGCAGTTCTTC. It is translated as CASSLKIGGNEQFF.

This chain uses TRBV27 with TRBJ2-3; maybe TRBD2 (6 bases). Germline V gene data show CDR1 as MNHEY and CDR2 as SMNVEV (reference sequence). The CDR3 has 14 amino acids. Trimming stripped 8 bases from V and 7 bases from J, with 19 bases between. The DNA for the CDR3 is TGTGCCAGCGGACCGGACTACGAGAGAAATACGCAGTATTTT. This sequence encodes CASGPDYERNTQYF.

The CDR3 reads CASSTGTSGSTDTQYF. As DNA, the CDR3 is TGTGCCAGCAGCACAGGGACTAGCGGGAGCACAGATACGCAGTATTTT. The V and J genes are TRBV5-4 and TRBJ2-3; 12 bases match TRBD2. The CDR3 runs 16 residues. Per the germline V gene, CDR1 is SGHNT and CDR2 is YYREEE (reference sequence). V gave up 4 bases and J gave up 0 bases; unmatched junction bases: 3.

This chain links TRBV6-2 or TRBV6-3 with TRBJ2-7; D not resolved. Germline values: CDR1 MNHEY, CDR2 SVGEGT. The V and J ends lost 0 bases and 6 bases respectively, with 3 bases between them. The CDR3 loop spans 11 amino acids. This CDR3 reads CASSYSLEQYF. Here the CDR3 DNA reads TGTGCCAGCAGTTACTCCCTCGAGCAGTACTTC.

This chain joins TRBV2 and TRBJ2-7, with TRBD1 matching 10 bases. The CDR3 runs to 15 residues. Germline V CDR1 and CDR2: SNHLY, FYNNEI. V trimming: 6 bases; J trimming: 7 bases; junction bases outside the gene matches: 12. The CDR3 protein is CASRVRTGGSGEQYF. The CDR3 DNA reads as TGTGCCAGCAGGGTTAGGACAGGGGGTTCGGGGGAGCAGTACTTC. Based on the CDR3 plus reference TRBV2 and TRBJ2-7, the full variable domain is EPEVTQTPSHQVTQMGQEVILRCVPISNHLYFYWYRQILGQKVEFLVSFYNNEISEKSEIFDDQFSVERPDGSNFTLKIRSTKLEDSAMYFCASRVRTGGSGEQYFGPGTRLTVT.

The chain combines TRBV29-1 with TRBJ2-7, with a tentative D call TRBD1 (5 bases). CDR3 length equals 14 residues. Germline CDR1 and CDR2: SQVTM and ANQGSEA. Trimming took 5 bases from V and 3 from J, leaving 17 bases between them. The CDR3 bases are TGCAGCGTTACCGGGCTCCAGGGTTTCTACGAGCAGTACTTC. Translated: CSVTGLQGFYEQYF.

J is TRBJ1-4 and V is TRBV7-8; 7 bases fit TRBD1. The germline V gene has CDR1 SGHVS and CDR2 FQNEAQ. V gave up 5 bases and J gave up 7 bases; unmatched junction bases: 10. The CDR3 covers 15 residues. The CDR3 reads CASSRATGSSEKLFF. The CDR3 nucleotides read TGTGCCAGCAGCCGAGCGACAGGGAGTTCTGAAAAACTGTTTTTT.

This clone was seen once. The rearrangement joins TRBV12-3 or TRBV12-4 to TRBJ1-1; D is uncertain. The V end was cut by 5 bases, the J end by 0 bases, with 7 bases between. The CDR3 totals 13 residues. The CDR3 sequence: CASSESLNTEAFF. CDR3 DNA sequence: TGTGCCAGCAGTGAGAGTTTGAACACTGAAGCTTTCTTT.

This chain joins TRBV30 and TRBJ2-5; 8 bases match TRBD2. The CDR3 runs 12 residues. Germline trimming cut 4 bases from V and 2 bases from J; bases unmatched to any gene: 0. Germline assignment: CDR1 GTSNPN and CDR2 SVGIG (reference sequence). The CDR3 spells CAWTSGQETQYF. The CDR3 DNA follows: TGTGCCTGGACTAGCGGGCAAGAGACCCAGTACTTC. Full variable domain (outside the CDR3, taken from reference TRBV30 and TRBJ2-5): SQTIHQWPATLVQPVGSPLSLECTVEGTSNPNLYWYRQAAGRGLQLLFYSVGIGQISSEVPQNLSASRPQDRQFILSSKKLLLSDSGFYLCAWTSGQETQYFGPGTRLLVL.

In this sample, this clone turned up a few times. The chain couples TRBV12-3 or TRBV12-4 to TRBJ2-5; D may match TRBD1 or TRBD2 (5 bases each). V lost 7 bases and J 4 bases, leaving 13 bases between the germline ends. This CDR3 contains 13 residues. This CDR3 is CASTSRGGETQYF. For the CDR3, the DNA is TGTGCCAGCACGAGCCGGGGCGGAGAGACCCAGTACTTC.

V gene TRBV9 combines with J gene TRBJ1-5; 7 bases align to TRBD1. This CDR3 has 15 amino acids. The J segment lost 3 bases and the V segment lost 0 bases, leaving 3 bases of the junction unmatched. Germline V lookup: CDR1 SGDLS, CDR2 YYNGEE. The DNA of the CDR3 is TGTGCCAGCAGCGTAGATGGGACAGCCAATCAGCCCCAGCATTTT. Its protein is CASSVDGTANQPQHF.

The V and J genes are TRBV4-2 and TRBJ2-7; D gene ambiguous. Germline assignment: CDR1 LGHNA and CDR2 YNFKEQ. There are 13 residues in the CDR3. Trimming left V 0 bases short and J 5 bases short, with 8 bases between. The CDR3 sequence is CASSQDLGDEQYF. The DNA for the CDR3 is TGTGCCAGCAGCCAAGATTTAGGAGACGAGCAGTACTTC.

The chain recombines TRBV6-1 with TRBJ2-6; the match to TRBD1 covers 7 bases. V lost 2 bases, J lost 0 bases, and 1 base stayed unmatched. CDR1 and CDR2 (germline): MNHNS, SASEGT. The CDR3 sequence is 16 residues long. The CDR3 bases are TGTGCCAGCAGTGAAAGGGACAGCTCTGGGGCCAACGTCCTGACTTTC. Translating it yields CASSERDSSGANVLTF.

V usage is TRBV5-6 and J usage is TRBJ1-5; D call uncertain. The ends were cut back, 5 bases at V and 2 bases at J, with 14 bases in the middle. Germline V gene lookup returns CDR1 SGHDT and CDR2 YYEEEE. The CDR3 is 15 amino acids. The CDR3 sequence is CASSFGPLGNQPQHF. The CDR3 bases are TGTGCCAGCAGTTTCGGGCCACTGGGCAATCAGCCCCAGCATTTT.

V and J are TRBV9 and TRBJ1-6, with 8 bases matching TRBD1. The length of the CDR3 is 15 residues. Germline-derived CDR1 and CDR2 are SGDLS and YYNGEE. The V and J ends lost 3 bases and 8 bases, in that order; junction bases with no gene match: 7. As DNA, the CDR3 is TGTGCCAGCAGCGCCCCTGGGACAGGAGATTCACCCCTCCACTTT. The encoded protein is CASSAPGTGDSPLHF.

This chain uses TRBV5-4 with TRBJ1-4, with 8 bases fitting TRBD1. Unmatched junction bases numbered 10, after V lost 4 bases and J lost 8 bases. CDR3 size: 15 residues. Germline loops: CDR1 SGHNT, CDR2 YYREEE (reference sequence). The CDR3 DNA follows: TGTGCCAGCAGCGTTACAGGGGGGTTAGGGGAAAAACTGTTTTTT. Protein: CASSVTGGLGEKLFF.

This chain joins TRBV3-1 (or the pseudogene TRBV3-2) and TRBJ2-1; TRBD2 matches at 7 bases. The germline gives CDR1 LGHDT, CDR2 YNNKEL (reference sequence). J was trimmed by 4 bases and V by 1 base; bases with no gene match: 10. CDR3 length equals 17 residues. This CDR3 reads CASSQGVRGRAYNEQFF. In DNA form, the CDR3 reads TGTGCCAGCAGCCAAGGGGTTCGCGGGAGAGCATACAATGAGCAGTTCTTC.

The J gene is TRBJ2-7, the V gene TRBV7-6, with 14 bases fitting TRBD2. The CDR3 length is 15 residues. Per germline, CDR1 SGHVS and CDR2 FNYEAQ. Losses at the gene ends were 5 bases for V and 4 bases for J; bases not matched to a gene: 4. The CDR3, as DNA: TGTGCCAGCAGCAGGGGACTAGCGGGAGAGTACGAGCAGTACTTC. It is translated as CASSRGLAGEYEQYF. Based on the CDR3 plus reference TRBV7-6 and TRBJ2-7, the full variable domain is GAGVSQSPRYKVTKRGQDVALRCDPISGHVSLYWYRQALGQGPEFLTYFNYEAQQDKSGLPNDRFSAERPEGSISTLTIQRTEQRDSAMYRCASSRGLAGEYEQYFGPGTRLTVT.

V is TRBV7-2 and J is TRBJ1-5, with 8 bases fitting TRBD1. Germline V gene data show CDR1 as SGHTA and CDR2 as FQGNSA. This CDR3 comprises 16 residues. Trimming cost V 1 base and J 1 base; bases outside gene matches: 3. In DNA, the CDR3 is TGTGCCAGCAGCTTAGGCAGGGGGCAGAGCAATCAGCCCCAGCATTTT. It specifies CASSLGRGQSNQPQHF.

The chain employs TRBV28 and TRBJ2-5; TRBD2 is a possible D gene (6 bases). The CDR3 has 14 amino acids. Trimming pared 4 bases from V and 5 bases from J, leaving 14 bases between. In germline, CDR1 is MDHEN, CDR2 SYDVKM. CDR3 DNA: TGTGCCAGCAGTTCTAGACTAGGGTCGGAGACCCAGTACTTC. It translates to CASSSRLGSETQYF.

The genes are TRBV5-1 and TRBJ2-7, with D perhaps matching TRBD1 (7 bases). This CDR3 has 15 residues. With 6 bases removed from V and 0 bases from J, the gap between germline ends came to 16 bases. CDR1 SGHRS and CDR2 YFSETQ come from the germline V gene. CDR3 in DNA: TGCGCCAGCACCGTGGCAGGGGGGAGCTCCTACGAGCAGTACTTC. This sequence encodes CASTVAGGSSYEQYF.

The gene calls are TRBV5-4 and TRBJ1-1; D gene uncertain. The CDR3 sequence is 14 residues long. Trimming shortened V by 0 bases and J by 3 bases, and 9 bases separated the two germline ends. Germline V gene data show CDR1 as SGHNT and CDR2 as YYREEE (reference sequence). The CDR3 DNA is TGTGCCAGCAGCTTGGCAGGAGTGTACACTGAAGCTTTCTTT. It encodes CASSLAGVYTEAFF.

The chain recombines TRBV7-9 with TRBJ2-1; 10 nucleotides agree with TRBD2. The CDR3 length is 18 residues. Germline-derived CDR1 and CDR2 are SEHNR and FQNEAQ (reference sequence). The ends lost 2 bases at V and 3 bases at J; junction bases unmatched: 10. CDR3 in amino acids: CASSLHGTSEKDYNEQFF. The CDR3, as DNA: TGTGCCAGCAGCTTACATGGGACTAGCGAAAAGGACTACAATGAGCAGTTCTTC.

This chain links TRBV29-1 with TRBJ1-2; D uncertain. CDR1 is SQVTM and CDR2 is ANQGSEA in the germline V gene. Trimming cost V 4 bases and J 7 bases, with 7 bases left between them. The CDR3 extends over 10 amino acids. The DNA for the CDR3 is TGCAGCGTTGTGGGGTTTGGCTACACCTTC. This codes for CSVVGFGYTF.

This rearrangement joins TRBV10-3 to TRBJ1-6, with D possibly matching TRBD1 (5 bases). Germline CDR1 ENHRY, CDR2 SYGVKD. CDR3 length: 14 amino acids. V lost 10 bases, J lost 5 bases, and 15 bases lay in between. CDR3 region: CATERGLNNSPLHF. In nucleotides, the CDR3 is TGTGCCACGGAAAGGGGACTTAATAATTCACCCCTCCACTTT.